This T cell receptor beta chain was captured by sequencing in a study of blood T cell repertoires in COVID-19. The germline CDR1 and CDR2 sequences are SNHLY and FYNNEI. The CDR3 has 15 residues. Trimming cost V 6 bases and J 0 bases; bases outside gene matches: 4. Only in-frame clones appear in the TCRdb table, and some are missing; sequencing was by immunoSEQ multiplex PCR. The sample carries about 240,000 clones, approximately 78% recorded once. The V call is TRBV2, the J call TRBJ1-4, with 7 bases identical to TRBD1. Input material: peripheral blood. This sequence was found in a woman aged 18-35 years with acute or convalescent COVID-19. The CDR3 DNA follows: TGTGCCAGCAGCTACGGGACAGCAACTAATGAAAAACTGTTTTTT. Residues: CASSYGTATNEKLFF.